What follows are 14 T cell receptor beta chains derived from one specimen sequenced in a study of radiotherapy plus CTLA-4 blockade in lung cancer. The method was immunoSEQ multiplex PCR; TCRdb's version includes in-frame clones alone and lacks a portion of them. The data contain 85,000 to 100,000 clones, around 84% of them singletons. Sequenced here: peripheral blood, sampled from a patient treated with radiotherapy plus ipilimumab. These receptors were collected from a human donor with non-small cell lung cancer that progressed on radiotherapy plus ipilimumab.

This clone was counted a few times. The rearrangement uses TRBV19 and TRBJ2-7, with D possibly matching TRBD2 (6 bases). The germline V gene has CDR1 LNHDA and CDR2 SQIVND (reference sequence). With 6 bases removed from V and 1 base from J, the gap between germline ends came to 16 bases. The CDR3 totals 15 residues. CDR3 amino acids: CASSVTAGGSYEQYF. CDR3 DNA: TGTGCCAGTAGCGTCACAGCGGGCGGGTCCTACGAGCAGTACTTC.

The chain uses TRBV4-1 and TRBJ1-5, with D unclear. The V end was cut by 0 bases, the J end by 2 bases, with 8 bases between. This CDR3 has 15 amino acids. Germline V gene sequence: CDR1 MGHRA, CDR2 YSYEKL. The CDR3 here is CASSQDMRGNQPQHF. DNA of the CDR3: TGCGCCAGCAGCCAAGATATGAGGGGCAATCAGCCCCAGCATTTT.

This clone was counted a single time. The chain combines TRBV6-1 with TRBJ1-5, with D possibly being TRBD1 (5 bases). The germline V gene has CDR1 MNHNS and CDR2 SASEGT. V dropped 10 bases and J dropped 7 bases, with 20 bases sitting between them. This CDR3 is built from 14 residues. Here the CDR3 reads CATTERGKGQPQHF. As DNA, the CDR3 is TGTGCCACCACCGAGAGGGGCAAAGGGCAGCCCCAGCATTTT.

The chain carries TRBV10-3 and TRBJ2-2; D may match TRBD1 or TRBD2 (5 bases each). The CDR3 has 13 residues. Trimming removed 6 bases at V and 6 bases at J, with 11 bases between. Germline-derived CDR1 and CDR2 are ENHRY and SYGVKD. The DNA of the CDR3 is TGTGCCATCAGCGCCAGGGACGCCGGGGAGCTGTTTTTT. It yields the protein CAISARDAGELFF.

The CDR3 DNA reads TGTGCCAGCAGCTTAGCTAGCGGGAGCCTCCAGTACTTC. Its translation: CASSLASGSLQYF. The V call is TRBV7-3, the J call TRBJ2-7; 10 bases are shared with TRBD2. The V gene's germline CDR1 is SGHTA and CDR2 FQGTGA. The CDR3 covers 13 residues. V was pared by 2 bases and J by 10 bases, with 5 bases of the junction left unmatched.

The chain carries TRBV7-8 and TRBJ2-1, with D perhaps assigned TRBD1 or TRBD2 (5 bases each). The CDR3 has 17 amino acids. CDR1 SGHVS and CDR2 FQNEAQ come from the germline V gene. The ends were cut back, 8 bases at V and 7 bases at J, with 27 bases in the middle. CDR3 loop: CASSDRRFGGTLNEQFF. Here the CDR3 DNA reads TGTGCCAGCTCGGACCGCCGGTTTGGGGGAACCTTGAATGAGCAGTTCTTC. Full variable domain (missing parts from reference TRBV7-8 and TRBJ2-1): GAGVSQSPRYKVAKRGQDVALRCDPISGHVSLFWYQQALGQGPEFLTYFQNEAQLDKSGLPSDRFFAERPEGSVSTLKIQRTQQEDSAVYLCASSDRRFGGTLNEQFFGPGTRLTVL.

The chain joins TRBV5-1 to TRBJ2-3; D is unresolved. The CDR3 extends over 15 amino acids. The ends were cut back, 0 bases at V and 1 base at J, with 9 bases in the middle. Germline values: CDR1 SGHRS, CDR2 YFSETQ. CDR3 amino acids: CASSLGYLGTDTQYF. The CDR3, as DNA: TGCGCCAGCAGCTTGGGGTATCTGGGCACAGATACGCAGTATTTT.

This chain uses TRBV7-2 with TRBJ2-7; 10 positions agree with TRBD2. CDR1 is SGHTA, CDR2 FQGNSA, per germline. Trimming removed 1 base from V and 2 bases from J; junction bases left unmatched: 8. This CDR3 is built from 17 residues. Written as DNA, the CDR3 is TGTGCCAGCAGCTTAGTACTAGCGGGGTTTCCTCCCTACGAGCAGTACTTC. It codes for CASSLVLAGFPPYEQYF. Full variable domain (outside the CDR3, taken from reference TRBV7-2 and TRBJ2-7): GAGVSQSPSNKVTEKGKDVELRCDPISGHTALYWYRQSLGQGLEFLIYFQGNSAPDKSGLPSDRFSAERTGGSVSTLTIQRTQQEDSAVYLCASSLVLAGFPPYEQYFGPGTRLTVT.

This chain joins TRBV9 and TRBJ2-3; D uncertain. In germline, CDR1 is SGDLS, CDR2 YYNGEE. The V and J ends lost 4 bases and 3 bases respectively, with 6 bases between them. The CDR3 totals 12 residues. The CDR3 loop reads CASSPPTDTQYF. CDR3 sequence (DNA): TGTGCCAGCAGCCCTCCAACAGATACGCAGTATTTT.

This chain uses TRBV7-2 with TRBJ1-1; the D is unclear. The germline V gene has CDR1 SGHTA and CDR2 FQGNSA. V shed 5 bases and J shed 7 bases, with 20 bases lying between them. This CDR3 contains 15 residues. The chain's CDR3 is CASSQPPSPLSEAFF. The CDR3 DNA follows: TGTGCCAGCAGCCAGCCGCCGAGCCCCCTCAGTGAAGCTTTCTTT. The variable domain in full, with the rest retrieved from reference TRBV7-2 and TRBJ1-1, is GAGVSQSPSNKVTEKGKDVELRCDPISGHTALYWYRQSLGQGLEFLIYFQGNSAPDKSGLPSDRFSAERTGGSVSTLTIQRTQQEDSAVYLCASSQPPSPLSEAFFGQGTRLTVV.

The chain recombines TRBV29-1 with TRBJ2-7; no clear D. This CDR3 region has 12 residues. Trimming took 3 bases from V and 3 from J, leaving 9 bases between them. Germline CDR1 reads SQVTM; CDR2 reads ANQGSEA. The chain's CDR3 is CSVEADSYEQYF. The CDR3 DNA is TGCAGCGTTGAGGCTGATAGCTACGAGCAGTACTTC.

V is TRBV4-3 and J is TRBJ2-1; 11 bases line up with TRBD2. The CDR3 runs to 17 residues. Germline V gives CDR1 LGHNA, CDR2 YSLEER. The V and J ends lost 0 bases and 8 bases, in that order; junction bases with no gene match: 9. This chain's CDR3 is CASSQDLGLAVSDEQFF. CDR3 DNA sequence: TGCGCCAGCAGCCAAGATCTGGGACTAGCGGTATCGGATGAGCAGTTCTTC.

The V gene is TRBV2, the J gene TRBJ1-2; TRBD1 is a possible D gene (6 bases). CDR1 and CDR2 from the germline V gene are SNHLY and FYNNEI. The CDR3 totals 12 residues. V lost 8 bases and J 4 bases, leaving 11 bases between the germline ends. The CDR3, as DNA: TGTGCCAGCGGACAGTGGACCTATGGCTACACCTTC. Translation gives CASGQWTYGYTF. The full variable domain, completed using reference TRBV2 and TRBJ1-2, is EPEVTQTPSHQVTQMGQEVILRCVPISNHLYFYWYRQILGQKVEFLVSFYNNEISEKSEIFDDQFSVERPDGSNFTLKIRSTKLEDSAMYFCASGQWTYGYTFGSGTRLTVV.

CDR3 residues: CASSSRSSGANVLTF. CDR3 nucleotides: TGTGCCAGCAGCAGTCGTTCCTCTGGGGCCAACGTCCTGACTTTC. This chain links TRBV7-6 with TRBJ2-6; no clear D. V lost 5 bases and J lost 0, with 8 bases in between. From germline, CDR1 is SGHVS and CDR2 FNYEAQ. The CDR3 has 15 residues.